This TCR beta chain is drawn from a study of T-cell reconstitution after alpha-beta-depleted transplantation in children. Ten or more counts support this clonotype. TCRbeta library construction was performed incorporating unique molecular identifiers. TCRdb used MiXCR to reprocess the PCR reads, holding one entry per CDR3 protein. This sample has 200,000 to 300,000 distinct CDR3 sequences, with around 13% found just once. This CDR3 is 14 amino acids long. With V trimmed by 4 bases and J by 1 base, 2 bases remained unmatched. Per germline, CDR1 MNHNS and CDR2 SASEGT. This TCR was sampled from a human donor who donated a stem cell graft to a child with acute lymphoblastic leukemia. The sample was PBMCs from the stem cell graft donor, taken from the stem cell graft. The chain joins TRBV6-1 to TRBJ2-7; 9 nucleotides line up with TRBD1. CDR3 loop: CASSATGGSYEQYF. The CDR3 nucleotides are TGTGCCAGCAGTGCGACAGGGGGTTCCTACGAGCAGTACTTC.